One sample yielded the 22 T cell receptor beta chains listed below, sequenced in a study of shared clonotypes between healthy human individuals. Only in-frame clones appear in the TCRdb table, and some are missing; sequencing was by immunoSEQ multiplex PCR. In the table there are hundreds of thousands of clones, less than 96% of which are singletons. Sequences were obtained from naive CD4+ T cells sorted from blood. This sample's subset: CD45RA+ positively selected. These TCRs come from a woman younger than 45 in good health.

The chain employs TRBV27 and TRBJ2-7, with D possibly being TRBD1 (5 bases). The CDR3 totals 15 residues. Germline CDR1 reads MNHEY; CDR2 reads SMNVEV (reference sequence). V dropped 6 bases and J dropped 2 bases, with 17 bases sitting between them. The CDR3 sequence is CASSPRGKGTYEQYF. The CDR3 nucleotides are TGTGCCAGCAGCCCAAGGGGAAAGGGCACCTACGAGCAGTACTTC.

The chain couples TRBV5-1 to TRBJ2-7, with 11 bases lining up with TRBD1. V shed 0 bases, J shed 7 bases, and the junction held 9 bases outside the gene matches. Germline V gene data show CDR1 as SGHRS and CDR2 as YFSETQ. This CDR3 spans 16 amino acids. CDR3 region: CASSLAGGQGAHEQYF. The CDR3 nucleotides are TGCGCCAGCAGCTTGGCCGGCGGACAGGGGGCTCATGAGCAGTACTTC.

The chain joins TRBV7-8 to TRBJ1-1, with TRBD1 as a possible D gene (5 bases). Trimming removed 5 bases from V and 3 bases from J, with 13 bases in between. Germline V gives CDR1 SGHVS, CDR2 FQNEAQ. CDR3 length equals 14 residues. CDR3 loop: CASSQTQGDTEAFF. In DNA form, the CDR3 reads TGTGCCAGCAGCCAGACTCAGGGAGACACTGAAGCTTTCTTT. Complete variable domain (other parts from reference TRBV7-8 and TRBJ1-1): GAGVSQSPRYKVAKRGQDVALRCDPISGHVSLFWYQQALGQGPEFLTYFQNEAQLDKSGLPSDRFFAERPEGSVSTLKIQRTQQEDSAVYLCASSQTQGDTEAFFGQGTRLTVV.

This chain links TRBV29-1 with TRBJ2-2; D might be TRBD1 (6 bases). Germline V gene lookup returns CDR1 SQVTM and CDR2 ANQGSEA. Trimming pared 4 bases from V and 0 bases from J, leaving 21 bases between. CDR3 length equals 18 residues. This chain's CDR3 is CSVARGRGFGTNTGELFF. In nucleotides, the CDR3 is TGCAGCGTTGCCCGAGGCAGGGGTTTCGGGACGAACACCGGGGAGCTGTTTTTT.

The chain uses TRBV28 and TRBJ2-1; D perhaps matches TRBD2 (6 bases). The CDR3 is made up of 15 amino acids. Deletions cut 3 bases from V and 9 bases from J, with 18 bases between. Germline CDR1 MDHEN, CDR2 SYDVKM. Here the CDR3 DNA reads TGTGCCAGCAGTTTTATCGGGACTGGGTCGGGTGAGCAGTTCTTC. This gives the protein CASSFIGTGSGEQFF.

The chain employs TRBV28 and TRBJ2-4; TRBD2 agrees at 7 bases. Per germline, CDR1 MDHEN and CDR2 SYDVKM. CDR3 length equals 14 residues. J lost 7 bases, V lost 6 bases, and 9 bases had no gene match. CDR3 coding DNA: TGTGCCAGCAGCTCAGGACTAGAATGGAACATTCAGTACTTC. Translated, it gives CASSSGLEWNIQYF.

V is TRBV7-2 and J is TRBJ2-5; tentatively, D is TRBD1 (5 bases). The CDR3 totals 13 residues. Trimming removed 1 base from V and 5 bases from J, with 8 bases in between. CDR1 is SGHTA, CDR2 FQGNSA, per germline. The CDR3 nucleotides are TGTGCCAGCAGCTTAGGCAGGGTTGAGACCCAGTACTTC. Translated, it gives CASSLGRVETQYF.

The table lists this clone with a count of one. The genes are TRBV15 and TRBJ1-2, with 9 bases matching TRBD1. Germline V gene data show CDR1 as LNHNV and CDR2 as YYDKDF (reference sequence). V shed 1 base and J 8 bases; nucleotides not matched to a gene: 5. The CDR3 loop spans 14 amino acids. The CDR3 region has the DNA TGTGCCACCAGCAGAGGGGACAGGGAGTACGGCTACACCTTC. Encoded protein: CATSRGDREYGYTF.

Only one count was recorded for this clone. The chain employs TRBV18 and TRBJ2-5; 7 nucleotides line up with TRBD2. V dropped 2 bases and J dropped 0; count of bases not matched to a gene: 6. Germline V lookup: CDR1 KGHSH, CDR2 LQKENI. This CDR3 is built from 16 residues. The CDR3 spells CASSPRLADDQETQYF. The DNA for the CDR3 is TGTGCCAGCTCACCAAGACTAGCAGACGACCAAGAGACCCAGTACTTC.

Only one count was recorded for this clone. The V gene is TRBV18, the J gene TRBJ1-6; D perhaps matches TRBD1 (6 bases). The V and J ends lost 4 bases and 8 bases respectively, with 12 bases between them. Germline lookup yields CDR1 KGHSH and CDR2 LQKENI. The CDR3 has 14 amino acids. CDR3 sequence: CASSQEGGYSPLHF. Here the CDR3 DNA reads TGTGCCAGCTCACAGGAGGGGGGTTATTCACCCCTCCACTTT.

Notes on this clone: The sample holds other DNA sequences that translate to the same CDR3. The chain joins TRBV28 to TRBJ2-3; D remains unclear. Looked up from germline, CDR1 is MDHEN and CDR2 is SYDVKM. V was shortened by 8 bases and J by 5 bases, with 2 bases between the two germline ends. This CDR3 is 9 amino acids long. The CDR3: CASGDTQYF. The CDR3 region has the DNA TGTGCCAGCGGAGATACGCAGTATTTT.

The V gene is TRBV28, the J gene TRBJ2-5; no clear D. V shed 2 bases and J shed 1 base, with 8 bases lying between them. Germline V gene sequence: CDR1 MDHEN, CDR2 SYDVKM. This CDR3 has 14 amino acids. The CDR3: CASSLGRFQETQYF. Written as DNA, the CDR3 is TGTGCCAGCAGTTTAGGGCGGTTCCAAGAGACCCAGTACTTC.

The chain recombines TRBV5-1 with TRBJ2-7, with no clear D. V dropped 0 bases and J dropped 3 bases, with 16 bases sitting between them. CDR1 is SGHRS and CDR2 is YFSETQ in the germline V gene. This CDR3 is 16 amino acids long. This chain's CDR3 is CASSLDPGQNYYEQYF. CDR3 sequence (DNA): TGCGCCAGCAGCTTGGATCCGGGCCAAAACTACTACGAGCAGTACTTC.

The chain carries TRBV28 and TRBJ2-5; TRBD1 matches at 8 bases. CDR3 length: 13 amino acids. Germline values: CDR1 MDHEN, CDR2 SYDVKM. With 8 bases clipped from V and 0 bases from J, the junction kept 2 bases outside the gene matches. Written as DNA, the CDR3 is TGTGCCAGCGGGACAGGTTACCAAGAGACCCAGTACTTC. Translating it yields CASGTGYQETQYF.

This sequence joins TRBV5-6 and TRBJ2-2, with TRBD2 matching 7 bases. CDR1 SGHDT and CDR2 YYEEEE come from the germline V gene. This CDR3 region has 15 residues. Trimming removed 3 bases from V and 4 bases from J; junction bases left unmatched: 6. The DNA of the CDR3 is TGTGCCAGCAGCTCGGTAGGGACTACCACCGGGGAGCTGTTTTTT. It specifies CASSSVGTTTGELFF.

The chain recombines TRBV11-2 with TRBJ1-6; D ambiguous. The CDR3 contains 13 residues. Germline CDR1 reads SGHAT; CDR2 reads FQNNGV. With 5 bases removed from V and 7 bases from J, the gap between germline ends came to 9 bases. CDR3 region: CASSLRFNSPLHF. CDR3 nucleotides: TGTGCCAGCAGCCTCCGGTTCAATTCACCCCTCCACTTT.

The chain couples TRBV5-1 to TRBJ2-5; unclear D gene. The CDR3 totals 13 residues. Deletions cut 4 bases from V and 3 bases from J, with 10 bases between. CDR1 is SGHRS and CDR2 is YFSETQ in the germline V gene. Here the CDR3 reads CASSVLEKETQYF. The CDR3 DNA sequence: TGCGCCAGCAGCGTTCTAGAAAAAGAGACCCAGTACTTC.

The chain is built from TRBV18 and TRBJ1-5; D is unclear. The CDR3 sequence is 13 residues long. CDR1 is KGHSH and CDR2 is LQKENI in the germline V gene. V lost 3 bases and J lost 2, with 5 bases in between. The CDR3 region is CASSPDGNQPQHF. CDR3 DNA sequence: TGTGCCAGCTCACCTGACGGCAATCAGCCCCAGCATTTT. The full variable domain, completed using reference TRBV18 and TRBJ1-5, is NAGVMQNPRHLVRRRGQEARLRCSPMKGHSHVYWYRQLPEEGLKFMVYLQKENIIDESGMPKERFSAEFPKEGPSILRIQQVVRGDSAAYFCASSPDGNQPQHFGDGTRLSIL.

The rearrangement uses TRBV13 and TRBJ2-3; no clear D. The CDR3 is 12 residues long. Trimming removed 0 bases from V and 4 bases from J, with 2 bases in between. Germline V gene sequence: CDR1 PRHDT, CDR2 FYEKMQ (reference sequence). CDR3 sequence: CASSLGADTQYF. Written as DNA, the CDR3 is TGTGCCAGCAGCTTAGGGGCAGATACGCAGTATTTT.

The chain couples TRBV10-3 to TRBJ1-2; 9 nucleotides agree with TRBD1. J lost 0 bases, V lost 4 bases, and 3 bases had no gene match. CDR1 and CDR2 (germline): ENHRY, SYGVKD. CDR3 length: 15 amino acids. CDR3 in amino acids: CAISAQGASNYGYTF. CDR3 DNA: TGTGCCATCAGTGCACAGGGGGCGTCTAACTATGGCTACACCTTC.

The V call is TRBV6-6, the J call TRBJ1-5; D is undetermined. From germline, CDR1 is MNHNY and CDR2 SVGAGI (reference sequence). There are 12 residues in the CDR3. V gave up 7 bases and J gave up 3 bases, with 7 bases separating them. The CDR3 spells CASNSDNQPQHF. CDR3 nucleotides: TGTGCCAGCAACTCAGACAATCAGCCCCAGCATTTT.

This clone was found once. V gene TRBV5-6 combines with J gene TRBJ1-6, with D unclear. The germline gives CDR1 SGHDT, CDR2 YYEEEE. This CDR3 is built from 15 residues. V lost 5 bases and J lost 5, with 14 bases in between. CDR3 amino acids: CASRSSAVNNSPLHF. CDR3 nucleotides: TGTGCCAGCAGGTCGTCAGCGGTCAATAATTCACCCCTCCACTTT.